This TCR beta chain came from a study of blood T cells in healthy people across ages. Germline CDR1 and CDR2: SGDLS and YYNGEE. The CDR3 extends over 15 amino acids. V trimming: 4 bases; J trimming: 5 bases; junction bases outside the gene matches: 11. It was with a sample-barcoded 5' primer and a J-beta primer mix that a second PCR of about 6 to 11 cycles was run. Each cDNA molecule was tagged by a template-switch adaptor that had 12 random nucleotides. TCRdb redid the calling of the 5' RACE reads with MiXCR, one entry per CDR3 protein. The sample contains about 770,000 distinct CDR3 sequences, approximately 44% of which appear only once. Total RNA amounts of at least 5 micrograms were extracted per sample.

The J gene is TRBJ1-1, the V gene TRBV9; TRBD1 matches at 7 bases. Sequences were obtained from blood. The receptor was isolated from a man aged 55 to 70 in good health. CDR3 DNA: TGTGCCAGCAGCCCCCAGGGGGGGCGAGGGACTGAAGCTTTCTTT. Translating it yields CASSPQGGRGTEAFF.